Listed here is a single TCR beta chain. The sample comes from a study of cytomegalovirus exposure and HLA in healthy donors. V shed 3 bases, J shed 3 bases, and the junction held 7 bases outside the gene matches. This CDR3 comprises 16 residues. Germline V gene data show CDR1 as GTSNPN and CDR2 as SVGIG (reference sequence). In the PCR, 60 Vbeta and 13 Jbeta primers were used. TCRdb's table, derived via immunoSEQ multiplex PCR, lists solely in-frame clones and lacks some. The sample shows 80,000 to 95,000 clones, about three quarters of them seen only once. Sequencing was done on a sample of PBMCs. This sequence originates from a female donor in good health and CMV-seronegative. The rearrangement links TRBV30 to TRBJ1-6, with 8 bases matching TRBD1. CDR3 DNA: TGTGCCTGGAGACTCACAGGGGGGATCTATAATTCACCCCTCCACTTT. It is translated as CAWRLTGGIYNSPLHF.